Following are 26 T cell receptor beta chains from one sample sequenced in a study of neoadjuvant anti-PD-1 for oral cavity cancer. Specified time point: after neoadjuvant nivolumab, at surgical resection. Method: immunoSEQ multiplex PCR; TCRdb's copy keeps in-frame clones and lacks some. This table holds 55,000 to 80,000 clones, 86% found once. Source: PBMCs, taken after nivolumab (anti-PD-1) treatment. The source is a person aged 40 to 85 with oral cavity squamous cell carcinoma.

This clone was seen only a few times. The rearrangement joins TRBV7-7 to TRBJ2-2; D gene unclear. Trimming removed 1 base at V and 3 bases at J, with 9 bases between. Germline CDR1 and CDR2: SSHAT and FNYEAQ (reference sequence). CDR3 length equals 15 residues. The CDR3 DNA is TGTGCCAGCAGCTTAGGGACCCCTTACACCGGGGAGCTGTTTTTT. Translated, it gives CASSLGTPYTGELFF. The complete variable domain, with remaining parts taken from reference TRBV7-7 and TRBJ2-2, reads GAGVSQSPRYKVTKRGQDVTLRCDPISSHATLYWYQQALGQGPEFLTYFNYEAQPDKSGLPSDRFSAERPEGSISTLTIQRTEQRDSAMYRCASSLGTPYTGELFFGEGSRLTVL.

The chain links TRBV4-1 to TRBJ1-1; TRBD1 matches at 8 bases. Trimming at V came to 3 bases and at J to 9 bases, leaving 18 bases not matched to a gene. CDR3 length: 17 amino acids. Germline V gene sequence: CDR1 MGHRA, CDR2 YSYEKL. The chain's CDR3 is CASSHALSRTGKRKAFF. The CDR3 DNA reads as TGCGCCAGCAGCCACGCACTTTCGAGGACAGGGAAACGGAAAGCTTTCTTT.

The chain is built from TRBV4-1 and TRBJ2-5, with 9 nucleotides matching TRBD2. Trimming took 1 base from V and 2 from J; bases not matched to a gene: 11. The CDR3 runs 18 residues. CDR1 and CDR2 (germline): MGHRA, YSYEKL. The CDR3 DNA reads TGCGCCAGCAGCCAAGGTCTGCTAGGTCTAGCGGGACAAGAGACCCAGTACTTC. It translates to CASSQGLLGLAGQETQYF.

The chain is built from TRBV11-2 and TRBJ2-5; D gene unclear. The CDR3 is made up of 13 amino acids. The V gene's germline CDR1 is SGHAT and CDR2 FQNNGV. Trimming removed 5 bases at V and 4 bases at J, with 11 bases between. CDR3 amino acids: CASSPGGRETQYF. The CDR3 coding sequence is TGTGCCAGCAGCCCCGGCGGCCGAGAGACCCAGTACTTC.

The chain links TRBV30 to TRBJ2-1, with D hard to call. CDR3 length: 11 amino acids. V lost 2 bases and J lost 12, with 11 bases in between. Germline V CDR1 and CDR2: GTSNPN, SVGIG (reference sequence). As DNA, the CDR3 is TGTGCCTGGAGTCTAGGGCCAGGGCAGTTCTTC. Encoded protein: CAWSLGPGQFF. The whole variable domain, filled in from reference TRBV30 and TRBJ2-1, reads SQTIHQWPATLVQPVGSPLSLECTVEGTSNPNLYWYRQAAGRGLQLLFYSVGIGQISSEVPQNLSASRPQDRQFILSSKKLLLSDSGFYLCAWSLGPGQFFGPGTRLTVL.

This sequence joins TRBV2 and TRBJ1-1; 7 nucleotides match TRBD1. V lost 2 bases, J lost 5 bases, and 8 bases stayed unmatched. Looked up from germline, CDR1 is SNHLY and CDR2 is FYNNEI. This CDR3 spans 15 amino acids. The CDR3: CASSEFSGGRTEAFF. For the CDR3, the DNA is TGTGCCAGCAGTGAATTCTCAGGGGGTAGGACTGAAGCTTTCTTT.

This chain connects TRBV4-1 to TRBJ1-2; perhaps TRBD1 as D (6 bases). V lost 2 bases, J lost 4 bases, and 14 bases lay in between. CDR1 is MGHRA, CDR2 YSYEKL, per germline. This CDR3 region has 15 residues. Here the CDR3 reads CASSQTKGTPYGYTF. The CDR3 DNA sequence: TGCGCCAGCAGCCAAACAAAGGGGACACCCTATGGCTACACCTTC.

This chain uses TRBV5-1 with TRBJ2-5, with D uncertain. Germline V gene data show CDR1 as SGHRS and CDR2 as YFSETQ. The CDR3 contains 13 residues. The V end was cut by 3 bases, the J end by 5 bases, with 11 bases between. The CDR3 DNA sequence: TGCGCCAGCAGCTCCTCGGGCTTTGAGACCCAGTACTTC. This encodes CASSSSGFETQYF.

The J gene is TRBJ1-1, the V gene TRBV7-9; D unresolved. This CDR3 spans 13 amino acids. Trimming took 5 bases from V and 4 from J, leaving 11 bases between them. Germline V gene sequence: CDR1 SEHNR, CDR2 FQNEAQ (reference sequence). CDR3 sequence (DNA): TGTGCCAGCAGCGCACTGGGCTCCACTGAAGCTTTCTTT. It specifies CASSALGSTEAFF.

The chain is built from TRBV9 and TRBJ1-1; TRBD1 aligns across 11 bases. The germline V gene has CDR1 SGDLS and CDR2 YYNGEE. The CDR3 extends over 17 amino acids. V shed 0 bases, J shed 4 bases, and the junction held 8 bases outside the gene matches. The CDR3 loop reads CASSVARDRGESTEAFF. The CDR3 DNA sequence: TGTGCCAGCAGCGTAGCTCGGGACAGGGGGGAGAGCACTGAAGCTTTCTTT. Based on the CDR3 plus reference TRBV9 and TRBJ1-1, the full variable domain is DSGVTQTPKHLITATGQRVTLRCSPRSGDLSVYWYQQSLDQGLQFLIQYYNGEERAKGNILERFSAQQFPDLHSELNLSSLELGDSALYFCASSVARDRGESTEAFFGQGTRLTVV.

This chain's CDR3 is CASSFDFQGLGNTEAFF. DNA of the CDR3: TGCGCCAGCAGCTTTGACTTTCAGGGTTTGGGGAACACTGAAGCTTTCTTT. The genes are TRBV5-1 and TRBJ1-1; weak D call: TRBD1 (5 bases). This CDR3 comprises 17 residues. The germline CDR1 and CDR2 sequences are SGHRS and YFSETQ. V dropped 2 bases and J dropped 1 base, with 18 bases sitting between them.

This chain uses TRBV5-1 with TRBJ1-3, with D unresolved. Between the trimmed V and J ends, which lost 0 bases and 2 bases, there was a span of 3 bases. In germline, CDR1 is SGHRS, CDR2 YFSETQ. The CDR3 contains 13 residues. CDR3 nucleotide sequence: TGCGCCAGCAGCTTGGCCCCTGGAAACACCATATATTTT. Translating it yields CASSLAPGNTIYF.

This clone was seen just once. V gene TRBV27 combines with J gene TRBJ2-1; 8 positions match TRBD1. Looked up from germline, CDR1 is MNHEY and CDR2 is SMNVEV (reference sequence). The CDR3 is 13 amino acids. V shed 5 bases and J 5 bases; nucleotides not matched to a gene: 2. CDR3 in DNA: TGTGCCAGCAGTGCGACAGGGGACAATGAGCAGTTCTTC. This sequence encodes CASSATGDNEQFF.

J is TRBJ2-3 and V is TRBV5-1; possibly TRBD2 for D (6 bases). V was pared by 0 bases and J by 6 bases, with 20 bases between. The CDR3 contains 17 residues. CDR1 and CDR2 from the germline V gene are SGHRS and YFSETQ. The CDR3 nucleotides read TGCGCCAGCAGCTTGGGGGTAGCGGCCCCCCCGGGGGATACGCAGTATTTT. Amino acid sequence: CASSLGVAAPPGDTQYF.

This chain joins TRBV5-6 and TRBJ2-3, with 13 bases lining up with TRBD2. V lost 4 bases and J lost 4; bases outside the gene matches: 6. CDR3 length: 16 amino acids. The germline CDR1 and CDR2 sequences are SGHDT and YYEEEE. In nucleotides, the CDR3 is TGTGCCAGCAGCCTAACTAGCGGGGGGGTGGCAGATACGCAGTATTTT. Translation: CASSLTSGGVADTQYF.

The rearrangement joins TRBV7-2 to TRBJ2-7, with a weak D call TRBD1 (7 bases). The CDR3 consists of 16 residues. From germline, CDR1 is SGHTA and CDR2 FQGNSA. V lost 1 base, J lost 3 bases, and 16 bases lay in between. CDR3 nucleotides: TGTGCCAGCAGCTTAGAAGCCGCAGGGGGAGGCTACGAGCAGTACTTC. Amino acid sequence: CASSLEAAGGGYEQYF.

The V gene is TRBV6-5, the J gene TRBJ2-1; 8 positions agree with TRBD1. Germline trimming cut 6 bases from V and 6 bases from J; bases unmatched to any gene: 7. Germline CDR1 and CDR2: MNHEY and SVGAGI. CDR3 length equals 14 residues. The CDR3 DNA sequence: TGTGCCAGCAGAACGACAGGGGTGTCCAATGAGCAGTTCTTC. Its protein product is CASRTTGVSNEQFF.

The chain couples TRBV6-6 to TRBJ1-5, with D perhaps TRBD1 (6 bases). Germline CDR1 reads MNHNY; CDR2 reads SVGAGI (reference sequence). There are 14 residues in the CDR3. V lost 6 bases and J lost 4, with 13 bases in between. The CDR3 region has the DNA TGTGCCAGCAGGCACCGCGGACAGAATCAGCCCCAGCATTTT. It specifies CASRHRGQNQPQHF.

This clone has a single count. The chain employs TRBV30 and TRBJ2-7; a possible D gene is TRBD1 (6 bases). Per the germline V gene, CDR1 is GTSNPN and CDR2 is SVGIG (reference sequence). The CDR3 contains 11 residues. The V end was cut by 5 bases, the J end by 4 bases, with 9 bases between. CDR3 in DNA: TGTGCCTGGTTCCAGGGGTACGAGCAGTACTTC. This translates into CAWFQGYEQYF.

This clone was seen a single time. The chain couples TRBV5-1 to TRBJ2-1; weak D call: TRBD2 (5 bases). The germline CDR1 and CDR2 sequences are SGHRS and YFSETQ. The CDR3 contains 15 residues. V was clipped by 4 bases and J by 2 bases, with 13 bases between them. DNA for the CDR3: TGCGCCAGCAGCGAGAGATCCGGGACCTACAATGAGCAGTTCTTC. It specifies CASSERSGTYNEQFF.

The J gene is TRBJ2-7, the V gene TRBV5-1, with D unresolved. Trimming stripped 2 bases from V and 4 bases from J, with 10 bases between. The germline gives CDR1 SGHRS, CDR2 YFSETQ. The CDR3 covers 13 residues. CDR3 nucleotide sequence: TGCGCCAGCAGCTTTAACCCCATTTACGAGCAGTACTTC. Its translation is CASSFNPIYEQYF. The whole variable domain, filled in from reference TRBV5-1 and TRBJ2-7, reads KAGVTQTPRYLIKTRGQQVTLSCSPISGHRSVSWYQQTPGQGLQFLFEYFSETQRNKGNFPGRFSGRQFSNSRSEMNVSTLELGDSALYLCASSFNPIYEQYFGPGTRLTVT.

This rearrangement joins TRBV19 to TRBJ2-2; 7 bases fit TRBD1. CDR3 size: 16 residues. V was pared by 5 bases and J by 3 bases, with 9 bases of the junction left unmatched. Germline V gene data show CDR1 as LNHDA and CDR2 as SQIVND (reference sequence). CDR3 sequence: CASSQLPGQHTGELFF. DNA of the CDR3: TGTGCCAGTAGTCAACTCCCGGGACAGCACACCGGGGAGCTGTTTTTT.

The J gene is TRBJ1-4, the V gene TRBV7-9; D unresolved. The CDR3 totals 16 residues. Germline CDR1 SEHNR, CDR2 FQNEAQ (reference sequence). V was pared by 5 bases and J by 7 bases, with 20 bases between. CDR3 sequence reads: CASSVNDGPELEKLFF. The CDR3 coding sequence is TGTGCCAGCAGCGTCAATGACGGGCCCGAACTTGAAAAACTGTTTTTT. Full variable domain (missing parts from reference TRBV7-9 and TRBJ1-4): DTGVSQNPRHKITKRGQNVTFRCDPISEHNRLYWYRQTLGQGPEFLTYFQNEAQLEKSRLLSDRFSAERPKGSFSTLEIQRTEQGDSAMYLCASSVNDGPELEKLFFGSGTQLSVL.

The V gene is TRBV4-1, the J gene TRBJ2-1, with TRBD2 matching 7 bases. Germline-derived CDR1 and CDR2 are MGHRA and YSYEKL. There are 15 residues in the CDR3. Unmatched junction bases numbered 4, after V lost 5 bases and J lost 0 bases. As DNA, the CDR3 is TGCGCCAGCAGCTTACTAGCGACCTCCTACAATGAGCAGTTCTTC. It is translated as CASSLLATSYNEQFF.

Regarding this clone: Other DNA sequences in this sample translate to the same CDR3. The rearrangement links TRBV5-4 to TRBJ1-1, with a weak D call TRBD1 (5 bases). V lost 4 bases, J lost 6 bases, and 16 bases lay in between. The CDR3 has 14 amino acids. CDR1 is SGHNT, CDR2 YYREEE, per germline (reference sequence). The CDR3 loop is CASSLTGLRAEAFF. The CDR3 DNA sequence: TGTGCCAGCAGCCTAACGGGGCTGAGAGCTGAAGCTTTCTTT.

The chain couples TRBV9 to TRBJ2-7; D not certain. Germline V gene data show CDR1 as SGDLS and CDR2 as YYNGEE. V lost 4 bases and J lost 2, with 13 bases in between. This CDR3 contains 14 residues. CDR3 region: CASSPVLTAYEQYF. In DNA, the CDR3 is TGTGCCAGCAGCCCTGTACTGACCGCCTACGAGCAGTACTTC.